The rows below give T cell receptor beta chains drawn from one sample of a study of T cell repertoires in cytomegalovirus infection. Via MiXCR, TCRdb re-called the reads, giving one row per CDR3 protein. The profile covers approximately 990,000 distinct CDR3 sequences, with approximately 30% appearing a single time and over 10% taken by the ten largest. These TCRs are of unknown antigen specificity. The sequencing used cultured CD8+ T cells from PBMCs, collected from culture after CMV antigen stimulation. The receptors derive from a human donor in good health (CMV status not recorded). Some clones in this sample may be carry-over from other donors' samples. Both conserved end residues are part of each CDR3. The D gene is left open where the match is weak. Rows give clone size only sometimes, using once, few, many, or a class for an expanded clone.

>.|TRBV3-1|TRBJ2-1|TRBD1
CASSQAPGQKSQVYNEQFF
TGTGCCAGCAGCCAAGCACCGGGACAGAAAAGTCAAGTCTACAATGAGCAGTTCTTC
>.|TRBV7-8|TRBJ1-1|.
CANSPWTENTEAFF
TGTGCCAACAGTCCCTGGACGGAGAACACTGAAGCTTTCTTT
>many|TRBV12-3/TRBV12-4|TRBJ1-4|.
CASRSFAEEESNEKLFF
TGTGCCAGCAGGTCGTTCGCAGAGGAAGAGTCTAATGAAAAACTGTTTTTT
>.|TRBV4-1|TRBJ2-1|TRBD1
CASSQVGGQGAVYNEQFF
TGCGCCAGCAGCCAAGTAGGGGGACAGGGGGCGGTTTACAATGAGCAGTTCTTC
>.|TRBV9|TRBJ2-2|.
CASSVESGSTGELFF
TGTGCCAGCAGCGTAGAGTCGGGGTCCACCGGGGAGCTGTTTTTT
>few|TRBV10-3|TRBJ2-5|.
CAIRPVGVSQETQYF
TGTGCCATCAGACCCGTCGGGGTAAGCCAAGAGACCCAGTACTTC
>.|TRBV20-1|TRBJ1-2|.
CSAPFYGYTF
TGCAGTGCTCCTTTCTATGGCTACACCTTC
>.|TRBV14|TRBJ2-5|TRBD1
CASSQDTGVFGGVEQETQYF
TGTGCCAGCAGCCAAGATACAGGGGTTTTTGGAGGAGTGGAACAAGAGACCCAGTACTTC
>many|TRBV7-8|TRBJ2-1|.
CASSLQGSTDNEQFF
TGTGCCAGCAGCTTACAGGGGTCAACAGACAATGAGCAGTTCTTC
>.|TRBV14|TRBJ2-1|.
CASSLRRGPYNEQFF
TGTGCCAGCAGCCTTCGGCGGGGCCCCTACAATGAGCAGTTCTTC
>.|TRBV27|TRBJ1-5|TRBD1
CASSLHRDRGQQPQHF
TGTGCCAGCAGTTTACACCGGGACAGGGGCCAGCAGCCCCAGCATTTT
>.|TRBV12-3/TRBV12-4|TRBJ1-4|.
CASSFSLQGEKLFF
TGTGCCAGCAGTTTTAGCCTCCAGGGGGAAAAACTGTTTTTT
>few|TRBV25-1|TRBJ2-1|TRBD2
CASSGPATSALYNKQFF
TGTGCCAGCAGTGGCCCGGCGACTAGCGCCCTTTACAATAAGCAGTTCTTC
>.|TRBV2|TRBJ1-6|.
CASRDSSPLHF
TGTGCCAGCAGGGACTCTTCACCCCTCCACTTT
>many|TRBV6-2/TRBV6-3|TRBJ2-1|TRBD2
CASSYVRGYEQFF
TGTGCCAGCAGTTACGTGCGGGGGTATGAGCAGTTCTTC
>.|TRBV9|TRBJ2-6|.
CASSAQGLGGANVLTF
TGTGCCAGCAGCGCTCAGGGGCTGGGTGGGGCCAACGTCCTGACTTTC
>.|TRBV6-5|TRBJ2-1|.
CASSYSTELEQFF
TGTGCCAGCAGTTACTCGACAGAACTTGAGCAGTTCTTC
>many|TRBV12-3/TRBV12-4|TRBJ1-5|TRBD1
CASSPGGTGYQPQHF
TGTGCCAGCAGCCCGGGTGGGACAGGGTATCAGCCCCAGCATTTT
>many|TRBV7-9|TRBJ2-7|.
CASSLVFSGTKYEQYF
TGTGCCAGCAGCTTAGTGTTTTCTGGGACAAAATACGAGCAGTACTTC
>.|TRBV7-3|TRBJ2-1|.
CASSLMGGTLNEQFF
TGTGCCAGCAGCTTAATGGGGGGCACCCTCAATGAGCAGTTCTTC
>.|TRBV20-1|TRBJ1-4|TRBD1
CSARRRAVDRGSGKLFF
TGCAGTGCTAGACGAAGAGCAGTTGACAGGGGAAGTGGAAAACTGTTTTTT
>.|TRBV6-4|TRBJ2-1|TRBD2
CASSEASGGTEQFF
TGTGCCAGCAGTGAGGCTAGCGGGGGAACTGAGCAGTTCTTC